What follows are 21 T cell receptor beta chains derived from one specimen sequenced in a study of identical twins. TCRdb re-called the 5' RACE reads with MiXCR, one entry per CDR3 protein. The sample carries hundreds of thousands of distinct CDR3 sequences, around 6.6% recorded once. The same sample was also studied in work on yellow fever vaccine responses in identical twins.

The sample consisted of memory (CD45RO+) T cells sorted from blood. Every receptor here comes from a woman under 30 in good health.

This clonotype came up a few times. The CDR3 DNA is TGTGCCACCCAAGAGGCGGGAGTGGCCGGGGAGCTGTTTTTT. Protein product: CATQEAGVAGELFF. The gene calls are TRBV12-3 or TRBV12-4 and TRBJ2-2; 7 nucleotides line up with TRBD2. The J segment lost 6 bases and the V segment lost 10 bases, leaving 11 bases of the junction unmatched. This CDR3 spans 14 amino acids.

This clonotype occurred many times. The chain employs TRBV6-2 or TRBV6-3 and TRBJ2-3; D ambiguous. This CDR3 has 12 residues. In germline, CDR1 is MNHEY, CDR2 SVGEGT. V was trimmed by 2 bases and J by 6 bases, leaving 6 bases between them. CDR3 DNA sequence: TGTGCCAGCAGTTACCGGGTGGATACGCAGTATTTT. It encodes CASSYRVDTQYF.

J is TRBJ1-5 and V is TRBV10-3, with D tentatively TRBD1 (5 bases). The CDR3 spans 13 residues. V shed 4 bases and J shed 5 bases, with 9 bases lying between them. Germline CDR1 and CDR2: ENHRY and SYGVKD. The CDR3 sequence: CAISGQGYQPQHF. The CDR3 nucleotides read TGTGCCATCAGTGGGCAGGGATATCAGCCCCAGCATTTT.

The CDR3 reads CASRPPGLLDNEQFF. The CDR3 nucleotides are TGTGCCAGCAGACCACCGGGACTACTCGACAATGAGCAGTTCTTC. The chain is built from TRBV12-3 or TRBV12-4 and TRBJ2-1, with 7 bases that match TRBD2. Trimming took 6 bases from V and 5 from J; bases not matched to a gene: 10. This CDR3 region has 15 residues.

This clonotype occurred many times. J is TRBJ2-7 and V is TRBV4-1; D is unclear. Germline CDR1 reads MGHRA; CDR2 reads YSYEKL. This CDR3 comprises 17 residues. Between the trimmed V and J ends, which lost 0 bases and 1 base, there was a span of 16 bases. The CDR3 protein is CASSQDGAGTPSYEQYV. In DNA form, the CDR3 reads TGCGCCAGCAGCCAAGACGGCGCAGGAACCCCTTCCTACGAGCAGTACGTC.

This clonotype showed up just a few times. The CDR3 sequence is CASSPAGSSEAFF. DNA for the CDR3: TGTGCCAGCTCACCGGCTGGTTCGAGTGAAGCTTTCTTT. The chain couples TRBV18 to TRBJ1-1; D gene uncertain. The CDR3 is 13 residues long. The V end lost 3 bases, the J end lost 7 bases, and 12 bases lay between the germline ends. Germline V CDR1 and CDR2: KGHSH, LQKENI. Filled out from reference TRBV18 and TRBJ1-1, the complete variable domain reads NAGVMQNPRHLVRRRGQEARLRCSPMKGHSHVYWYRQLPEEGLKFMVYLQKENIIDESGMPKERFSAEFPKEGPSILRIQQVVRGDSAAYFCASSPAGSSEAFFGQGTRLTVV.

This clonotype has only a few counts. The chain has TRBV6-1 and TRBJ1-2, with D possibly being TRBD1 (5 bases). V was clipped by 10 bases and J by 0 bases, with 15 bases between them. The V gene's germline CDR1 is MNHNS and CDR2 SASEGT. The CDR3 runs to 14 residues. The DNA for the CDR3 is TGTGCCACCCAGGACGGGACCACTAACTATGGCTACACCTTC. Residues: CATQDGTTNYGYTF.

V is TRBV28 and J is TRBJ2-1, with TRBD2 matching over 8 bases. Germline V gene data show CDR1 as MDHEN and CDR2 as SYDVKM. Trimming at V came to 1 base and at J to 8 bases, leaving 7 bases not matched to a gene. There are 15 residues in the CDR3. Here the CDR3 reads CASSLSVRGADEQFF. CDR3 in DNA: TGTGCCAGCAGTTTATCGGTGCGGGGGGCGGATGAGCAGTTCTTC.

This clonotype was found a few times. V usage is TRBV20-1 and J usage is TRBJ2-2, with 8 bases that match TRBD2. This CDR3 comprises 16 residues. V lost 0 bases, J lost 1 base, and 4 bases stayed unmatched. In germline, CDR1 is DFQATT, CDR2 SNEGSKA (reference sequence). DNA of the CDR3: TGCAGTGCTAGAGATCGGCTAGCGGGGAACACCGGGGAGCTGTTTTTT. Amino acid sequence: CSARDRLAGNTGELFF.

This clonotype was seen a handful of times. The gene calls are TRBV12-3 or TRBV12-4 and TRBJ2-7, with 9 bases identical to TRBD2. With 5 bases clipped from V and 0 bases from J, the junction kept 5 bases outside the gene matches. CDR3 length: 15 amino acids. CDR3 in DNA: TGTGCCAGCAGTCCCCGACTAGCGGACTCCTACGAGCAGTACTTC. Protein: CASSPRLADSYEQYF.

This clonotype has a count of ten or more. A read error is likely, as this CDR3 ends without the conserved phenylalanine or tryptophan. The gene calls are TRBV3-1 and TRBJ2-5; 9 nucleotides match TRBD1. The V and J ends lost 3 bases and 6 bases, in that order; junction bases with no gene match: 2. CDR1 and CDR2 (germline): LGHDT, YNNKEL (reference sequence). The CDR3 has 13 residues. CDR3 bases: TGTGCCAGCAGCCAGGGGACAGGGAAGACCCAGTACTCC. Its protein is CASSQGTGKTQYS.

This clonotype was seen only a few times. The rearrangement links TRBV2 to TRBJ2-1; TRBD2 aligns across 7 bases. The length of the CDR3 is 13 residues. Germline V gene data show CDR1 as SNHLY and CDR2 as FYNNEI. Trimming at V came to 11 bases and at J to 2 bases, leaving 6 bases not matched to a gene. DNA of the CDR3: TGTGCCCTAGGACTAGGAGCCTACAATGAGCAGTTCTTC. This sequence encodes CALGLGAYNEQFF.

This clonotype was seen many times. The chain's CDR3 is CASSRDGLYEQYF. CDR3 bases: TGTGCCAGCAGCAGGGACGGACTCTACGAGCAGTACTTC. The chain carries TRBV12-3 or TRBV12-4 and TRBJ2-7, with D perhaps being TRBD1 or TRBD2 (5 bases each). Trimming left V 6 bases short and J 3 bases short, with 12 bases between. The CDR3 has 13 residues.

This clonotype was seen at least ten times. The chain couples TRBV7-6 to TRBJ1-2, with D perhaps matching TRBD1 (6 bases). V was clipped by 8 bases and J by 8 bases, with 15 bases between them. CDR1 is SGHVS, CDR2 FNYEAQ, per germline. The CDR3 runs 12 residues. The CDR3: CASRNTGQGYTF. CDR3 coding DNA: TGTGCCAGCCGCAATACAGGGCAAGGCTACACCTTC.

This clonotype occurred many times. The chain employs TRBV20-1 and TRBJ2-1; 15 bases map to TRBD2. This CDR3 is built from 18 residues. Germline V gives CDR1 DFQATT, CDR2 SNEGSKA (reference sequence). J gave up 1 base and V 7 bases, and 11 bases lay outside the gene matches. The CDR3 is CSVTPGLAGGFSYNEQFF. The CDR3 coding sequence is TGCAGTGTAACCCCCGGACTAGCGGGGGGGTTTTCCTACAATGAGCAGTTCTTC.

The chain recombines TRBV9 with TRBJ1-5; 7 bases line up with TRBD1. Germline assignment: CDR1 SGDLS and CDR2 YYNGEE. The CDR3 contains 14 residues. J gave up 5 bases and V 2 bases, and 4 bases lay outside the gene matches. CDR3 coding DNA: TGTGCCAGCAGCGTGAGGGACAGCCATCAGCCCCAGCATTTT. It yields the protein CASSVRDSHQPQHF.

Ten or more counts support this clonotype. CDR3 in DNA: TGTGCCAGCAGCTCCGCTAGCGTTGATACGCAGTATTTT. This codes for CASSSASVDTQYF. The gene calls are TRBV7-6 and TRBJ2-3; the D gene is possibly TRBD2 (6 bases). Trimming removed 4 bases at V and 6 bases at J, with 11 bases between. Germline V gene sequence: CDR1 SGHVS, CDR2 FNYEAQ. The CDR3 is 13 amino acids.

This clonotype was seen repeatedly, ten times or more. This chain links TRBV5-6 with TRBJ2-4, with D tentatively TRBD2 (5 bases). Germline CDR1 SGHDT, CDR2 YYEEEE. The V gene lost 0 bases and the J gene lost 5 bases, with 12 bases spanning the gap. The CDR3 runs to 15 residues. CDR3 DNA: TGTGCCAGCAGCTTGGACGGGGTATGGGAAAACATTCAGTACTTC. Protein: CASSLDGVWENIQYF.

The table lists this clonotype with a few counts. The chain employs TRBV7-6 and TRBJ2-1, with TRBD2 matching over 13 bases. The J segment lost 9 bases and the V segment lost 5 bases, leaving 4 bases of the junction unmatched. Germline V gene sequence: CDR1 SGHVS, CDR2 FNYEAQ. The length of the CDR3 is 14 residues. CDR3 DNA: TGTGCCAGCAGCCTCCGGACTAGCGGGAGTGAGCAGTTCTTC. This encodes CASSLRTSGSEQFF.

This chain uses TRBV20-1 with TRBJ2-1, with 8 bases fitting TRBD2. The CDR3 spans 16 residues. V lost 3 bases and J lost 5; bases outside the gene matches: 12. CDR1 is DFQATT, CDR2 SNEGSKA, per germline (reference sequence). CDR3 protein: CSARPPGGGTNNEQFF. Here the CDR3 DNA reads TGCAGTGCTAGGCCTCCGGGGGGGGGAACTAACAATGAGCAGTTCTTC.

V is TRBV5-4 and J is TRBJ2-3, with 10 bases that match TRBD2. Losses at the gene ends were 4 bases for V and 2 bases for J; bases not matched to a gene: 7. The germline V gene encodes CDR1 SGHNT and CDR2 YYREEE (reference sequence). CDR3 length: 16 residues. The CDR3, as DNA: TGTGCCAGCAGCCGCCGGACTAGCGGAACCACAGATACGCAGTATTTT. This translates into CASSRRTSGTTDTQYF.